A selection of T cell receptor beta chains follows, all from one sample in a study of identical twins. TCRdb recomputed calls from the 5' RACE reads with MiXCR, one row per CDR3 protein. The profile covers a few hundred thousand distinct CDR3 sequences, with around 20% appearing a single time and less than 15% taken by the ten largest. Input material: naive T cells sorted from blood. These receptors originate from a man aged 50 to 60 in good health. Each CDR3 is given with its conserved first and last residue. The D gene is left open where the match is weak. Size tells how often a clone was seen (once, few, many) or the class of an expanded clone, and some rows leave it out.

d_call | j_call | clone_size | v_call | cdr3_nt | cdr3_aa
NA | TRBJ2-5 | few | TRBV3-1 | TGTGCCAGCGACAGTACAGGGGAGACCCAGTACTTC | CASDSTGETQYF
NA | TRBJ2-2 | once | TRBV7-2 | TGTGCCAGCACCGTCGACAGGCACTACGGGGAGCTGTTTTTT | CASTVDRHYGELFF
TRBD1 | TRBJ1-1 | NA | TRBV5-4 | TGTGCCAGCAGCTTGAGGGACAGTGGCACTGAAGCTTTCTTT | CASSLRDSGTEAFF
NA | TRBJ2-5 | many | TRBV6-1 | TGTGCCAGCGGTTTCAGCCAAGAGACCCAGTACTTC | CASGFSQETQYF
NA | TRBJ2-1 | NA | TRBV21-1 | TGTGCCAGCAGCCCGCGTCTGGTGACAGGGGAGATTGCCTACAATGAGCAGTTCTTC | CASSPRLVTGEIAYNEQFF
NA | TRBJ2-2 | NA | TRBV5-1 | TGCGCCAGCCAACCCGGGGGATTGAACACCGGGGAGCTGTTTTTT | CASQPGGLNTGELFF
NA | TRBJ1-1 | few | TRBV5-1 | TGCGCCAGCAGCTTGGTTGGAGGGTACACTGAAGCTTTCTTT | CASSLVGGYTEAFF
NA | TRBJ2-7 | NA | TRBV23-1 | TGCGCCAGCAGTCGGGGCCCAGGGGTGATCTACGAGCAAGTGCAGTACTTC | CASSRGPGVIYEQVQYF
NA | TRBJ2-3 | many | TRBV25-1 | TGTGCCAGCAGTCCCAGGGACCGCACAGATACGCAGTATTTT | CASSPRDRTDTQYF
TRBD2 | TRBJ2-1 | NA | TRBV4-3 | TGCGCCAGCAGCCAAACCGGACTAGCGGGGGATAATGAGCAGTTCTTC | CASSQTGLAGDNEQFF
NA | TRBJ2-7 | NA | TRBV28 | TGTGCCAGCAGTTTACCACCCTCAGAGCAGTACTTC | CASSLPPSEQYF
NA | TRBJ1-6 | NA | TRBV7-2 | TGTGCCAGCAGCTTAGTAGGCTTTACAAATTCACCCCTCCACTTT | CASSLVGFTNSPLHF
TRBD1 | TRBJ2-7 | NA | TRBV7-9 | TGTGCCAGCAGCTTACGCGGACAGGGGAGATTCTACGAGCAGTACTTC | CASSLRGQGRFYEQYF
NA | TRBJ2-5 | NA | TRBV7-8 | TGTGCCAGCAGCTCAAGAAAGGGCCAAGAGACCCAGTACTTC | CASSSRKGQETQYF
NA | TRBJ1-2 | many | TRBV6-5 | TGTGCCAGCAGTTACCTACGGGGAAACTATGGCTACACCTTC | CASSYLRGNYGYTF
TRBD1 | TRBJ2-1 | few | TRBV20-1 | TGCAGTGCTAGGGGGACAGCCTTAAATGAGCAGTTCTTC | CSARGTALNEQFF
NA | TRBJ2-2 | NA | TRBV7-2 | TGTGCCAGCTTGAGGACTAAGGGGGCCGGGGAGCTGTTTTTT | CASLRTKGAGELFF
NA | TRBJ2-3 | many | TRBV5-1 | TGCGCCAGCAGCTTGGAGAGACAAAGCACAGATACGCAGTATTTT | CASSLERQSTDTQYF
NA | TRBJ2-6 | few | TRBV6-1 | TGTGCCAGCAGCAGGGGTTCGGCTGGGGCCAACGTCCTGACTTTC | CASSRGSAGANVLTF
NA | TRBJ1-1 | NA | TRBV10-3 | TGTGCCATCAGTGGAGGGAGCACAGCCAGTGAAGCTTTCTTT | CAISGGSTASEAFF
NA | TRBJ2-3 | NA | TRBV10-3 | TGTGCCATCAGAGAGCTCGATACGCAGTATTTT | CAIRELDTQYF
TRBD1 | TRBJ2-5 | NA | TRBV4-2 | TGTGCCAGCAGCCCGAGTCAGGGGGCGGAGACCCAGTACTTC | CASSPSQGAETQYF
TRBD2 | TRBJ2-4 | NA | TRBV29-1 | TGCAGCGCCATGACTAGCCTCACCGGCAAAAACATTCAGTACTTC | CSAMTSLTGKNIQYF
NA | TRBJ1-5 | many | TRBV20-1 | TGCAGTGCTAGAATGGGGGGGGCTAATCAGCCCCAGCATTTT | CSARMGGANQPQHF
TRBD2 | TRBJ2-2 | few | TRBV12-3/TRBV12-4 | TGTGCCAGCAGTCCACCGGGACTAGCCACCGGGGAGCTGTTTTTT | CASSPPGLATGELFF
TRBD1 | TRBJ2-7 | few | TRBV4-2 | TGTGCCAGCAGCCACAAGACCGGGACAGGGAGCTACGAGCAGTACTTC | CASSHKTGTGSYEQYF
NA | TRBJ2-1 | once | TRBV20-1 | TGCAGTGCTAGAGTCCGTGGGGGGACCAAGGGTGAGCAGTTCTTC | CSARVRGGTKGEQFF
TRBD1 | TRBJ2-1 | NA | TRBV12-3/TRBV12-4 | TGTGCCAGCAGTAGACCGACAGGGGGCTACAATGAGCAGTTCTTC | CASSRPTGGYNEQFF
NA | TRBJ2-1 | NA | TRBV27 | TGTGCCAGCATTGGGACAAACGGGAGTAGGTATGAGCAGTTCTTC | CASIGTNGSRYEQFF
NA | TRBJ2-1 | few | TRBV7-9 | TGTGCCAGCAGCCCCTTCTTCGTCGGTGAGCAGTTCTTC | CASSPFFVGEQFF
NA | TRBJ2-7 | NA | TRBV28 | TGTGCCAGCCAAAGGGGGGGAGTCGGGGACGAGCAGTACTTC | CASQRGGVGDEQYF
TRBD2 | TRBJ2-1 | many | TRBV12-3/TRBV12-4 | TGTGCCAGCAGAAGTGGGACTAGCGGGAGGAATGAGCAGTTCTTC | CASRSGTSGRNEQFF
NA | TRBJ1-1 | NA | TRBV20-1 | TGCAGTGCTAGAGATTTCCAGGGTGAAGCTTTCTTT | CSARDFQGEAFF
TRBD1 | TRBJ2-2 | many | TRBV7-6 | TGTGCCAGCAGCCCTAACCCTGGACAGGGATGGAACACCGGGGAGCTGTTTTTT | CASSPNPGQGWNTGELFF
TRBD1 | TRBJ2-1 | once | TRBV5-1 | TGCGCCAGCAGCTTATTTGGGACAGGGAGCTCCTACAATGAGCAGTTCTTC | CASSLFGTGSSYNEQFF
NA | TRBJ2-2 | many | TRBV3-1 | TGTGCCAGCAGCCAATTACGCACCGGGGAGCTGTTTTTT | CASSQLRTGELFF
NA | TRBJ2-1 | NA | TRBV12-3/TRBV12-4 | TGTGCCAGCAGTTCTGGGTACTCCTACAATGAGCAGTTCTTC | CASSSGYSYNEQFF
TRBD1 | TRBJ1-6 | NA | TRBV27 | TGTGCCAGCAGCTCGGCAGGGGGGAGGTCACCCCTCCACTTT | CASSSAGGRSPLHF
NA | TRBJ2-2 | many | TRBV20-1 | TGCAGTGCTAGAGGAGGTGGGAGTGGCACCGGGGAGCTGTTTTTT | CSARGGGSGTGELFF
TRBD1 | TRBJ2-3 | NA | TRBV5-1 | TGCGCCAGCAGCTTGACTACAGGGGTGGCAGATACGCAGTATTTT | CASSLTTGVADTQYF
NA | TRBJ1-1 | NA | TRBV18 | TGTGCCAGCTCACCCCCCCGGGCTGGGAAAGGGAGGACTGAAGCTTTCTTT | CASSPPRAGKGRTEAFF
NA | TRBJ2-4 | NA | TRBV18 | TGTGCCAGCTCACCACCGAGTGGGGGGAACATTCAGTACTTC | CASSPPSGGNIQYF
TRBD2 | TRBJ2-1 | many | TRBV6-2/TRBV6-3 | TGTGCCAGCAGTTACCCCAGCGGGACCTCCTACAATGAGCAGTTCTTC | CASSYPSGTSYNEQFF
NA | TRBJ2-7 | few | TRBV7-2 | TGTGCCAGCAGCATTGATGGGGTCGGCGAGCAGTACTTC | CASSIDGVGEQYF
NA | TRBJ1-4 | NA | TRBV5-5 | TGTGCCAGCAGCTTTAATCCAGGGACGACTAATGAAAAACTGTTTTTT | CASSFNPGTTNEKLFF
TRBD1 | TRBJ2-1 | NA | TRBV4-1 | TGCGCCAGCACCCTAAAAGCGGCAGGGGGCAATGAGCAGTTCTTC | CASTLKAAGGNEQFF
TRBD2 | TRBJ2-1 | NA | TRBV5-1 | TGCGCCAGCAGCTTGGGGACTAGCGCGAACAATGAGCAGTTCTTC | CASSLGTSANNEQFF
TRBD2 | TRBJ2-5 | many | TRBV11-2 | TGTGCCAGCAGCTCAGACATGCTTGGTTCACTAGCGGTGAGGGGAGAGACCCAGTACTTC | CASSSDMLGSLAVRGETQYF
NA | TRBJ1-1 | once | TRBV7-8 | TGTGCCAGCAGCGGCAGTGACCGAAGCGCCGATTTGAACACTGAAGCTTTCTTT | CASSGSDRSADLNTEAFF
NA | TRBJ2-2 | NA | TRBV7-8 | TGTGCCAGCAGCTTTCCCTACCTTATGAAGTATGGGGAGCTGTTTTTT | CASSFPYLMKYGELFF
TRBD2 | TRBJ2-3 | NA | TRBV11-1 | TGTGCCAGCAGCTCACCGAGGACTAGCGGGAGGACCTTCACAGATACGCAGTATTTT | CASSSPRTSGRTFTDTQYF
TRBD2 | TRBJ2-5 | NA | TRBV4-2 | TGTGCCAGCAGCCAAGGCGGGGGGGCAGAGACCCAGTACTTC | CASSQGGGAETQYF
NA | TRBJ2-3 | NA | TRBV6-2/TRBV6-3 | TGTGCCAGCAGTTACTCGACTTATAGCACAGATACGCAGTATTTT | CASSYSTYSTDTQYF
TRBD1 | TRBJ1-6 | NA | TRBV10-3 | TGTGCCGCGGGACAGGGGCTCAATTCACCCCTCCACTTT | CAAGQGLNSPLHF
NA | TRBJ2-2 | few | TRBV27 | TGTGCCAGCAGTCAGCGGACTCGAGGGACCGGGGAGCTGTTTTTT | CASSQRTRGTGELFF